This T cell receptor (beta chain) came from a study of prognosis after radiotherapy for stage I lung cancer. About the research overall: Deemed medically inoperable were all patients with non-small cell lung cancer.

V lost 5 bases and J lost 4; bases outside the gene matches: 5. The CDR3 contains 14 residues. Germline lookup yields CDR1 LNHDA and CDR2 SQIVND (reference sequence). Two-round multiplex PCR amplified TCR beta CDR3 from genomic DNA. Primers targeting each individual TRBV and TRBJ gene were applied in first-round PCR. Universal primers were used for second-round PCR. One entry per CDR3 protein results from TCRdb running MiXCR on the multiplex PCR reads. The sample consists of roughly 17,000 distinct CDR3 sequences, 40% to 50% of them appearing once. J is TRBJ2-7 and V is TRBV19, with 10 bases lining up with TRBD2. The TCR was taken from a donor over 45 with non-small cell lung cancer. Sequenced material: PBMCs, taken before or after stereotactic body radiation therapy (not recorded which). The CDR3 coding sequence is TGTGCCAGTAGTCCGGGAGCGGGGGGGTACGAGCAGTACTTC. Translation: CASSPGAGGYEQYF. Complete variable domain (other parts from reference TRBV19 and TRBJ2-7): DGGITQSPKYLFRKEGQNVTLSCEQNLNHDAMYWYRQDPGQGLRLIYYSQIVNDFQKGDIAEGYSVSREKKESFPLTVTSAQKNPTAFYLCASSPGAGGYEQYFGPGTRLTVT.